This T cell receptor (beta chain) is drawn from a study of T cells in Graves' hyperthyroidism and ophthalmopathy. Study findings and constraints: The blood repertoire included most of the expanded thyroid clonotypes above 0.001.

Trimming at V came to 0 bases and at J to 7 bases, leaving 8 bases not matched to a gene. Germline loops: CDR1 LGHNA, CDR2 YSLEER. The CDR3 totals 15 residues. Authors of the study amplified TCR beta CDR3 regions from RNA transcripts. TCR CDR3 underwent first-round RT-PCR with the HTBI primer set. Each CDR3 protein is one row after TCRdb ran MiXCR on the multiplex PCR reads. The sample includes about 570,000 distinct CDR3 sequences, around 46% seen only once; the top ten take 15% to 20%. A remark on this clonotype: Antigen specificity is unknown.

This clonotype was sampled from an adult woman with Graves' disease, either hyperthyroidism or ophthalmopathy (not recorded which). This chain connects TRBV4-3 to TRBJ2-7, with 8 bases aligning to TRBD2. The sample comprised peripheral blood or thyroid tissue (not recorded which). The CDR3 reads CASSQDSTSGPEQYF. For the CDR3, the DNA is TGCGCCAGCAGCCAAGATAGTACTAGCGGACCTGAGCAGTACTTC.